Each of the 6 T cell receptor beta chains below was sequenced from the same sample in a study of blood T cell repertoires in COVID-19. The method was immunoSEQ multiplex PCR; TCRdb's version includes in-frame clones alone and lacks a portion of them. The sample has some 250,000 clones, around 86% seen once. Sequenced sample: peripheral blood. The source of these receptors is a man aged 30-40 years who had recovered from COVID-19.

This chain's CDR3 is CASSIRLRETQYF. CDR3 sequence (DNA): TGTGCCAGTAGTATCCGGTTGAGAGAGACCCAGTACTTC. The rearrangement uses TRBV19 and TRBJ2-5; D remains ambiguous. Trimming left V 3 bases short and J 4 bases short, with 9 bases between. From germline, CDR1 is LNHDA and CDR2 SQIVND (reference sequence). The CDR3 covers 13 residues.

Here the CDR3 DNA reads TGCGCCAGCAGCCCCCTTTCGGGGGGGCCGAAGAATGAGCAGTTCTTC. Amino acids: CASSPLSGGPKNEQFF. The rearrangement uses TRBV4-1 and TRBJ2-1, with 8 bases matching TRBD2. This CDR3 has 16 amino acids. Germline V gene lookup returns CDR1 MGHRA and CDR2 YSYEKL. With V trimmed by 4 bases and J by 7 bases, 12 bases remained unmatched.

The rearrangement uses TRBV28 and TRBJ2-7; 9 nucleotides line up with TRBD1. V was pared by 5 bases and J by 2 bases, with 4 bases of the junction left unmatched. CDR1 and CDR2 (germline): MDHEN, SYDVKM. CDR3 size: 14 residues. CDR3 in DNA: TGTGCCAGCAGTCCGCGGGACAGGGCCTACGAGCAGTACGTC. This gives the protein CASSPRDRAYEQYV.

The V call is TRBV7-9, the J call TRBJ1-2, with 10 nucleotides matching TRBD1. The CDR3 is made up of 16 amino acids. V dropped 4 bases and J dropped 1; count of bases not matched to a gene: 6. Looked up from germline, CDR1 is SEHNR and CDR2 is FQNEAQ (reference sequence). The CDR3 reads CASSSRGTGDNYGYTF. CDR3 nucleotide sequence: TGTGCCAGCAGCTCCCGGGGGACAGGGGATAACTATGGCTACACCTTC.

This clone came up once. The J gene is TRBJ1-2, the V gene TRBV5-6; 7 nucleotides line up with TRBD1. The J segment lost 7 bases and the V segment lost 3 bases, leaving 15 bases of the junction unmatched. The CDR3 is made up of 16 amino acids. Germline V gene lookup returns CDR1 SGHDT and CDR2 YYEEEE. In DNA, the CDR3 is TGTGCCAGCAGCTACCGTCCCGACAGGGCACGTGGTGGCTACACCTTC. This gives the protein CASSYRPDRARGGYTF.

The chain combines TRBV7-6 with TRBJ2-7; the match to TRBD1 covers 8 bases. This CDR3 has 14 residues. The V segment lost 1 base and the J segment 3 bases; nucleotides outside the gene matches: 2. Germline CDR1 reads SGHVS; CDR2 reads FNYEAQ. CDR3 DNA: TGTGCCAGCAGCTTAGGGACAGGGAGCTACGAGCAGTACTTC. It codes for CASSLGTGSYEQYF.